The 9 T cell receptor beta chains reported below all come from one sample, sequenced in a study of blood T cell repertoires in COVID-19. Clones were read by immunoSEQ multiplex PCR, and TCRdb kept only the in-frame ones, dropping some. The sample has 200,000 or so clones, approximately 90% seen once. Sequencing input: PBMCs or T cells enriched from blood (not recorded which). Source of these receptors: a woman aged 25 to 39 who had recovered from COVID-19.

This rearrangement joins TRBV7-8 to TRBJ2-3; 9 bases align to TRBD1. V dropped 2 bases and J dropped 3; count of bases not matched to a gene: 15. The CDR3 is 19 residues long. CDR1 is SGHVS, CDR2 FQNEAQ, per germline. The chain's CDR3 is CASSLYRDRVILMTDTQYF. The CDR3 region has the DNA TGTGCCAGCAGCTTATACCGGGACAGGGTGATCCTAATGACAGATACGCAGTATTTT.

This chain joins TRBV19 and TRBJ1-1, with TRBD1 as a possible D gene (6 bases). V dropped 3 bases and J dropped 4 bases, with 12 bases sitting between them. Germline CDR1 and CDR2: LNHDA and SQIVND (reference sequence). The CDR3 totals 14 residues. The CDR3 here is CASSIQGSRTEAFF. The CDR3 DNA is TGTGCCAGTAGTATCCAGGGGAGCCGCACTGAAGCTTTCTTT.

This chain joins TRBV24-1 and TRBJ2-2, with TRBD2 matching 10 bases. Trimming removed 10 bases from V and 0 bases from J; junction bases left unmatched: 7. Looked up from germline, CDR1 is KGHDR and CDR2 is SFDVKD. This CDR3 contains 16 residues. DNA of the CDR3: TGTGCCACGGCTCCTACTAGCGGGGCGAACACCGGGGAGCTGTTTTTT. Translation gives CATAPTSGANTGELFF.

V is TRBV6-4 and J is TRBJ1-6; TRBD1 might be the D (5 bases). CDR1 and CDR2 from the germline V gene are MRHNA and SNTAGT. Trimming cost V 5 bases and J 7 bases, with 9 bases left between them. This CDR3 region has 13 residues. The CDR3 protein is CASSPGYNSPLHF. The CDR3 region has the DNA TGTGCCAGCAGTCCAGGGTACAATTCACCCCTCCACTTT.

The chain is built from TRBV6-5 and TRBJ2-7; 11 bases agree with TRBD1. CDR3 length: 16 amino acids. Germline values: CDR1 MNHEY, CDR2 SVGAGI. The trim removed 2 bases at V and 0 bases at J, leaving 3 bases unmatched. This CDR3 is CASSYRTGGSSYEQYF. CDR3 in DNA: TGTGCCAGCAGTTACAGGACAGGGGGCAGCTCCTACGAGCAGTACTTC.

The rearrangement links TRBV7-9 to TRBJ1-1; D gene ambiguous. The germline V gene encodes CDR1 SEHNR and CDR2 FQNEAQ (reference sequence). This CDR3 contains 12 residues. V lost 4 bases to trimming and J lost 11 bases, with 14 bases between them. CDR3 loop: CASSSQPQRAFF. CDR3 nucleotides: TGTGCCAGCAGCTCGCAACCTCAGCGGGCTTTCTTT.

The V and J genes are TRBV9 and TRBJ1-5; D remains ambiguous. Germline V CDR1 and CDR2: SGDLS, YYNGEE. Trimming took 4 bases from V and 0 from J, leaving 11 bases between them. CDR3 length equals 15 residues. The CDR3: CASSIDGDSNQPQHF. The CDR3 bases are TGTGCCAGCAGCATTGACGGGGATAGCAATCAGCCCCAGCATTTT.

The chain has TRBV4-3 and TRBJ2-1; possible D gene TRBD2, 7 bases. The V gene's germline CDR1 is LGHNA and CDR2 YSLEER. V lost 0 bases, J lost 2 bases, and 8 bases lay in between. The length of the CDR3 is 15 residues. The CDR3 sequence is CASSQEGGPYNEQFF. The CDR3 nucleotides read TGCGCCAGCAGCCAAGAGGGGGGGCCCTACAATGAGCAGTTCTTC.

About this clone: A junction end diverges from the germline sequence, so it may reflect a read error. The chain employs TRBV13 and TRBJ2-5, with 11 bases identical to TRBD2. This CDR3 comprises 14 residues. The germline CDR1 and CDR2 sequences are PRHDT and FYEKMQ (reference sequence). CDR3: CASTLAGGKETQYF. Here the CDR3 DNA reads TGTGCCAGCACCTTAGCGGGGGGGAAAGAGACCCAGTACTTC.